This T cell receptor (beta chain) was captured by sequencing in a study of blood T cell repertoires in COVID-19. For the study at large: Collection of acute and convalescent COVID-19 samples took place in the United States, Italy and Spain. Sample material is recorded as cDNA or gDNA derived from T cells, B-cell-depleted T cells, or PBMCs.

V was clipped by 5 bases and J by 7 bases; unmatched bases: 5. The CDR3 extends over 13 amino acids. Methods used by the authors: Amplified reference gene primers provided the basis for estimating nucleated cell counts. Profiling relied on immunoSEQ multiplex PCR, and the TCRdb table lists in-frame clones only, not all of them. V and J calls and clone size come straight from that table; D and trimming were deduced from the DNA. The data contain about 380,000 clones, 80% to 90% of them seen just once; the ten biggest clones take up more than 1%. The genes are TRBV12-3 or TRBV12-4 and TRBJ2-1, with 7 bases matching TRBD2. Sequences were obtained from peripheral blood. The source is a man aged 35 to 55 with acute or convalescent COVID-19. CDR3 sequence: CASSSPGGNEQFF. The CDR3 nucleotides are TGTGCCAGCAGTAGCCCCGGGGGGAATGAGCAGTTCTTC.